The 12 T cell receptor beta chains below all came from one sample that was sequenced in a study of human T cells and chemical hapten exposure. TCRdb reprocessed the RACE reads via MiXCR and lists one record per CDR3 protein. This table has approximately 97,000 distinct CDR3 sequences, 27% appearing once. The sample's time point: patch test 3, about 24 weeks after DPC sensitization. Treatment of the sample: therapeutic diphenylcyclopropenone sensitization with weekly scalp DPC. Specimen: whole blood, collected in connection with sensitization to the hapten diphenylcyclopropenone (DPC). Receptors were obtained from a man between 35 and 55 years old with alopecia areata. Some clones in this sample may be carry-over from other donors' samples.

The CDR3 is CASSLVSGTHEQFF. In nucleotides, the CDR3 is TGCGCCAGCAGCTTGGTTAGCGGGACGCATGAGCAGTTCTTC. The chain recombines TRBV5-1 with TRBJ2-1, with 8 nucleotides matching TRBD2. Germline CDR1 is SGHRS and CDR2 is YFSETQ. The V segment lost 0 bases and the J segment 8 bases; nucleotides outside the gene matches: 4. The CDR3 extends over 14 amino acids.

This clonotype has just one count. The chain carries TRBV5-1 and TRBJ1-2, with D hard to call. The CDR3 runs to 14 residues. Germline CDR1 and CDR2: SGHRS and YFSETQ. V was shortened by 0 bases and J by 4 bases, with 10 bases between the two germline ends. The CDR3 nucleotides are TGCGCCAGCAGCTTGGCGTCGGAGACCTATGGCTACACCTTC. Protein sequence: CASSLASETYGYTF.

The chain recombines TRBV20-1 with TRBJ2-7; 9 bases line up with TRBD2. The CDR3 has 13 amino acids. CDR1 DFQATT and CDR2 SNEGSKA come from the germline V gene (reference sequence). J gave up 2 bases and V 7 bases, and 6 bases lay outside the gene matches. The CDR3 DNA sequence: TGCAGTGGAAGTCTAGCGGGAACCTACGAGCAGTACTTC. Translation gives CSGSLAGTYEQYF.

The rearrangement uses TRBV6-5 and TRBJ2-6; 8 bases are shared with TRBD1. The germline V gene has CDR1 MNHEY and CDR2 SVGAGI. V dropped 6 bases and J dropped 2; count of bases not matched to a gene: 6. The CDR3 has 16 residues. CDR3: CASSQSGGAGANVLTF. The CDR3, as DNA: TGTGCCAGCAGCCAGTCAGGGGGCGCTGGGGCCAACGTCCTGACTTTC.

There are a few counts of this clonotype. For the CDR3, the DNA is TGTGCCAGCAGTTGGACAGGGCCCTCGAACACTGAAGCTTTCTTT. Its protein is CASSWTGPSNTEAFF. V is TRBV12-3 or TRBV12-4 and J is TRBJ1-1, with 8 bases identical to TRBD1. The trim removed 4 bases at V and 1 base at J, leaving 5 bases unmatched. The CDR3 consists of 15 residues.

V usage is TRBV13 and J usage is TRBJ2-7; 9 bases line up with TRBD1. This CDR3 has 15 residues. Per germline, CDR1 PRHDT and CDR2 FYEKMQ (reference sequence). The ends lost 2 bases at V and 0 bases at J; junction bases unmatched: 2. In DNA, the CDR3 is TGTGCCAGCAGCTTAAGGGGACAGGGCTCCTACGAGCAGTACTTC. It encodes CASSLRGQGSYEQYF.

Written as DNA, the CDR3 is TGTGCCATCAAAAACATTCAGTACTTC. It codes for CAIKNIQYF. The chain uses TRBV14 and TRBJ2-4; D is undetermined. From germline, CDR1 is SGHDN and CDR2 FVKESK. The V end lost 10 bases, the J end lost 3 bases, and 1 base lay between the germline ends. The CDR3 runs to 9 residues.

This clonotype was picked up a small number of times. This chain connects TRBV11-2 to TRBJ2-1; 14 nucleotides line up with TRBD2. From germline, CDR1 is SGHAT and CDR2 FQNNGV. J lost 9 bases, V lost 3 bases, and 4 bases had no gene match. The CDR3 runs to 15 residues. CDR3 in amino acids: CASSFGTSGSGEQFF. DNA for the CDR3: TGTGCCAGCAGCTTTGGGACTAGCGGGAGCGGTGAGCAGTTCTTC.

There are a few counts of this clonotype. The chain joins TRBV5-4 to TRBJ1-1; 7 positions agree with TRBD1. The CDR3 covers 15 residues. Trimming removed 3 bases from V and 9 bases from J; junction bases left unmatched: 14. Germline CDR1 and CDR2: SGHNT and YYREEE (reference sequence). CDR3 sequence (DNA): TGTGCCAGCAGCTCCGACAGGGAGGGTGGGCAGAAAGCTTTCTTT. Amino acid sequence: CASSSDREGGQKAFF.

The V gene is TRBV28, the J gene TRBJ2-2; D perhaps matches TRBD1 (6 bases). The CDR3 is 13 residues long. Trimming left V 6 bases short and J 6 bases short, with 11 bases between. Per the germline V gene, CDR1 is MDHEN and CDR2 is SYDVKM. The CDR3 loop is CASSTGFSGELFF. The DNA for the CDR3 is TGTGCCAGCAGCACAGGGTTCTCCGGGGAGCTGTTTTTT.

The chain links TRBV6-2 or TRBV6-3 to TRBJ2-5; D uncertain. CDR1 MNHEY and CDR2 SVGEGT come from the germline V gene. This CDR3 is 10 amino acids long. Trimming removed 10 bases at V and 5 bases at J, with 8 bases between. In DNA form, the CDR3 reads TGTGCCACCAGAGCGGAGACCCAGTACTTC. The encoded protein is CATRAETQYF.

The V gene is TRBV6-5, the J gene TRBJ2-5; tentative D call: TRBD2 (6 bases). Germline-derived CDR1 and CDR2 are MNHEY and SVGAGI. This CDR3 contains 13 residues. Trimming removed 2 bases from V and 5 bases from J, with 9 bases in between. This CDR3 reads CASSYAEGETQYF. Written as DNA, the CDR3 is TGTGCCAGCAGTTACGCGGAGGGGGAGACCCAGTACTTC.